Each of the 18 T cell receptor beta chains below was sequenced from the same sample in a study of cytomegalovirus exposure and HLA in healthy donors. Primers: 60 Vbeta forward and 13 Jbeta reverse. Assay used: immunoSEQ multiplex PCR; TCRdb lists only in-frame clones, some missing. The sample contains some 130,000 clones, about 69% of which appear only once. The sequenced sample consisted of PBMCs. These receptors all come from a young man in good health and CMV-seronegative.

The chain links TRBV4-2 to TRBJ1-6; D might be TRBD1 (6 bases). V lost 0 bases and J 15 bases, leaving 18 bases between the germline ends. CDR1 is LGHNA, CDR2 YNFKEQ, per germline. This CDR3 has 15 amino acids. Here the CDR3 reads CASSQDLPTGSVLHF. The DNA of the CDR3 is TGTGCCAGCAGCCAAGATCTCCCGACAGGTTCGGTCCTCCACTTT.

This chain uses TRBV4-1 with TRBJ2-2, with 8 positions matching TRBD2. The length of the CDR3 is 16 residues. Germline-derived CDR1 and CDR2 are MGHRA and YSYEKL. V was clipped by 1 base and J by 4 bases; unmatched bases: 5. This chain's CDR3 is CASSQAPGGATGELFF. The CDR3 DNA reads TGCGCCAGCAGCCAAGCCCCCGGGGGGGCCACCGGGGAGCTGTTTTTT.

The chain employs TRBV9 and TRBJ2-3; 7 bases match TRBD2. With V trimmed by 3 bases and J by 3 bases, 13 bases remained unmatched. CDR1 is SGDLS, CDR2 YYNGEE, per germline. The CDR3 length is 17 residues. The CDR3 loop reads CASSGGGTTRVTDTQYF. For the CDR3, the DNA is TGTGCCAGCAGCGGGGGAGGGACGACTAGGGTAACAGATACGCAGTATTTT.

J is TRBJ2-5 and V is TRBV7-9; no firm D call. Germline values: CDR1 SEHNR, CDR2 FQNEAQ (reference sequence). This CDR3 has 12 residues. Deletions cut 2 bases from V and 5 bases from J, with 6 bases between. The CDR3 nucleotides read TGTGCCAGCAGCTTACAGGCGGAGACCCAGTACTTC. This translates into CASSLQAETQYF.

This sequence joins TRBV7-8 and TRBJ2-3; 9 positions match TRBD1. With V trimmed by 1 base and J by 3 bases, 5 bases remained unmatched. Germline V gene data show CDR1 as SGHVS and CDR2 as FQNEAQ. CDR3 length equals 16 residues. The CDR3 reads CASSLVFGTGTDTQYF. The CDR3 DNA follows: TGTGCCAGCAGCTTAGTCTTCGGGACAGGGACAGATACGCAGTATTTT.

The chain employs TRBV28 and TRBJ1-2; 9 positions agree with TRBD1. There are 14 residues in the CDR3. CDR1 and CDR2 from the germline V gene are MDHEN and SYDVKM. The V and J ends lost 7 bases and 3 bases, in that order; junction bases with no gene match: 6. CDR3 sequence: CASKTGGADYGYTF. CDR3 nucleotides: TGTGCCAGCAAAACAGGGGGCGCAGACTATGGCTACACCTTC.

The chain links TRBV20-1 to TRBJ1-1, with unresolved D. Per the germline V gene, CDR1 is DFQATT and CDR2 is SNEGSKA (reference sequence). V dropped 2 bases and J dropped 1 base, with 2 bases sitting between them. This CDR3 is 11 amino acids long. The CDR3 here is CSARRNTEAFF. For the CDR3, the DNA is TGCAGTGCTAGACGGAACACTGAAGCTTTCTTT.

The V call is TRBV6-5, the J call TRBJ2-5; D perhaps matches TRBD1 (5 bases). V shed 2 bases and J shed 0 bases, with 13 bases lying between them. The germline CDR1 and CDR2 sequences are MNHEY and SVGAGI. The CDR3 spans 16 residues. CDR3 sequence (DNA): TGTGCCAGCAGTTACGGGGCAGTTAGCCACCAAGAGACCCAGTACTTC. Protein sequence: CASSYGAVSHQETQYF.

The chain employs TRBV7-3 and TRBJ2-1; tentative D call: TRBD2 (5 bases). The CDR3 has 15 residues. The germline CDR1 and CDR2 sequences are SGHTA and FQGTGA. Deletions cut 3 bases from V and 0 bases from J, with 9 bases between. The CDR3 loop reads CASSFGVSSYNEQFF. CDR3 nucleotide sequence: TGTGCCAGCAGCTTCGGGGTCAGCTCCTACAATGAGCAGTTCTTC. The full variable domain, completed using reference TRBV7-3 and TRBJ2-1, is GAGVSQTPSNKVTEKGKYVELRCDPISGHTALYWYRQSLGQGPEFLIYFQGTGAADDSGLPNDRFFAVRPEGSVSTLKIQRTERGDSAVYLCASSFGVSSYNEQFFGPGTRLTVL.

In regard to this clone: Other DNA sequences in the same sample also yield this CDR3. This chain links TRBV29-1 with TRBJ1-2; weak D call: TRBD1 (5 bases). V was trimmed by 4 bases and J by 2 bases, leaving 5 bases between them. The CDR3 contains 11 residues. Germline V CDR1 and CDR2: SQVTM, ANQGSEA. CDR3 sequence: CSVGQNYGYTF. In DNA form, the CDR3 reads TGCAGCGTTGGACAGAACTATGGCTACACCTTC. Full variable domain (outside the CDR3, taken from reference TRBV29-1 and TRBJ1-2): SAVISQKPSRDICQRGTSLTIQCQVDSQVTMMFWYRQQPGQSLTLIATANQGSEATYESGFVIDKFPISRPNLTFSTLTVSNMSPEDSSIYLCSVGQNYGYTFGSGTRLTVV.

The genes are TRBV6-5 and TRBJ1-3; 7 bases agree with TRBD1. This CDR3 spans 15 amino acids. Trimming at V came to 4 bases and at J to 0 bases, leaving 3 bases not matched to a gene. Germline CDR1 reads MNHEY; CDR2 reads SVGAGI. The CDR3 is CASSLDRSSGNTIYF. The CDR3 coding sequence is TGTGCCAGCAGTTTGGACAGGAGCTCTGGAAACACCATATATTTT.

The rearrangement links TRBV9 to TRBJ2-1, with 9 bases aligning to TRBD2. This CDR3 is 16 amino acids long. Per germline, CDR1 SGDLS and CDR2 YYNGEE. J was trimmed by 7 bases and V by 3 bases; bases with no gene match: 11. CDR3 DNA: TGTGCCAGCAGCGACATTGCGGGAGGGCAGAAGAATGAGCAGTTCTTC. It specifies CASSDIAGGQKNEQFF.

The CDR3 nucleotides read TGTGCCAGCAGCTTAGAGGGGGGGGCGGAAGCTTTCTTT. Its protein product is CASSLEGGAEAFF. V usage is TRBV7-9 and J usage is TRBJ1-1; tentative D call: TRBD1 (6 bases). V lost 1 base and J lost 8, with 11 bases in between. The CDR3 length is 13 residues. The germline gives CDR1 SEHNR, CDR2 FQNEAQ (reference sequence).

The chain recombines TRBV9 with TRBJ2-7; D is unresolved. CDR3 size: 12 residues. From germline, CDR1 is SGDLS and CDR2 YYNGEE. V was pared by 6 bases and J by 6 bases, with 13 bases between. This CDR3 is CASNDGPGEQYF. The CDR3 DNA follows: TGTGCCAGCAATGATGGCCCGGGCGAGCAGTACTTC. Combining the CDR3 with reference TRBV9 and TRBJ2-7 gives the whole variable domain DSGVTQTPKHLITATGQRVTLRCSPRSGDLSVYWYQQSLDQGLQFLIQYYNGEERAKGNILERFSAQQFPDLHSELNLSSLELGDSALYFCASNDGPGEQYFGPGTRLTVT.

The genes are TRBV7-9 and TRBJ1-2; D gene uncertain. In germline, CDR1 is SEHNR, CDR2 FQNEAQ (reference sequence). V was shortened by 1 base and J by 1 base, with 4 bases between the two germline ends. This CDR3 has 13 residues. The CDR3 coding sequence is TGTGCCAGCAGCTTAGACAGTAACTATGGCTACACCTTC. Protein product: CASSLDSNYGYTF.

This clone was seen just once. The chain is built from TRBV6-7 and TRBJ2-3; 12 bases match TRBD2. TRBV6-7 is assigned to the ORF class and has an uncertain function. CDR3 length: 18 residues. The junction had 6 bases not matched to a gene; V was cut back by 0 bases and J by 2 bases. CDR3 loop: CASSYSPLAGGPTDTQYF. In nucleotides, the CDR3 is TGTGCCAGCAGTTACTCGCCCCTAGCGGGAGGGCCCACAGATACGCAGTATTTT.

The chain joins TRBV5-5 to TRBJ2-1; possibly TRBD2 for D (5 bases). This CDR3 has 16 residues. Deletions cut 0 bases from V and 10 bases from J, with 20 bases between. Germline-derived CDR1 and CDR2 are SGHKS and YYEKEE (reference sequence). The CDR3 here is CASSLDTGITRGEQFF. CDR3 nucleotide sequence: TGTGCCAGCAGCTTGGACACCGGGATTACCCGAGGGGAGCAGTTCTTC.

DNA of the CDR3: TGTGCCAGCAGCCCCCATTCGGGGTCAGCTGAAGCTTTCTTT. It specifies CASSPHSGSAEAFF. The rearrangement uses TRBV28 and TRBJ1-1; D ambiguous. This CDR3 is built from 14 residues. Trimming stripped 6 bases from V and 6 bases from J, with 17 bases between. Germline V CDR1 and CDR2: MDHEN, SYDVKM.